Listed below are T cell receptor beta chains from one sample, sequenced in a study of blood T cell repertoires in COVID-19. Clones were read by immunoSEQ multiplex PCR, and TCRdb kept only the in-frame ones, dropping some. The top ten clones hold approximately 0.8% of a sample with under 200,000 clones, approximately 90% of them seen once. Sequencing was performed on PBMCs or T cells enriched from blood (not recorded which). The receptors were sampled from a woman between 18 and 30 years old who had recovered from COVID-19. Both conserved end residues are part of each CDR3. The D gene is left open where the match is weak. Clone sizes are given selectively: once, few, many, or a class where the clone is expanded.

v_gene	j_gene	abundance	d_gene	CDR3aa	CDR3nt
TRBV7-9	TRBJ2-5	NA	NA	CASSHALEGGETQYF	TGTGCCAGCAGCCATGCCCTGGAGGGCGGGGAGACCCAGTACTTC
TRBV4-1	TRBJ2-7	NA	NA	CASSQVRGYEQYF	TGCGCCAGCAGCCAAGTTCGCGGCTACGAGCAGTACTTC
TRBV28	TRBJ1-2	once	TRBD1	CASSPIGQAGLF	TGTGCCAGCAGTCCGATCGGACAGGCCGGACTCTTC
TRBV6-5	TRBJ2-1	NA	NA	CASSTSGGMRDEQFF	TGTGCCAGCAGTACGAGCGGCGGGATGAGGGATGAGCAGTTCTTC
TRBV4-3	TRBJ1-1	NA	TRBD1	CASSGQGEAEAFF	TGCGCCAGCAGCGGACAGGGAGAGGCTGAAGCTTTCTTT
TRBV10-3	TRBJ2-7	NA	TRBD2	CAISESLAGGKGEQYF	TGTGCCATCAGTGAGTCGTTAGCGGGAGGGAAGGGCGAGCAGTACTTC
TRBV19	TRBJ2-7	few	NA	CASSIGGVQHEQYF	TGTGCCAGTAGTATAGGAGGCGTCCAACACGAGCAGTACTTC
TRBV28	TRBJ2-7	NA	TRBD2	CASRWGRATYEQYF	TGTGCCAGCAGGTGGGGGAGGGCCACCTACGAGCAGTACTTC
TRBV19	TRBJ2-1	once	NA	CASSILGGPKLF	TGTGCCAGTAGTATATTAGGGGGTCCCAAGCTCTTC
TRBV11-2	TRBJ2-7	NA	NA	CASSSLDSPYEQYF	TGTGCCAGCAGCAGCTTGGACAGCCCCTACGAGCAGTACTTC
TRBV5-1	TRBJ1-1	NA	NA	CASSLKQGSNTEAFF	TGCGCCAGCAGCTTGAAGCAGGGCTCCAACACTGAAGCTTTCTTT
TRBV28	TRBJ1-2	NA	NA	CASSSGDLGYTF	TGTGCCAGCAGTTCGGGGGATCTGGGCTACACCTTC